This T cell receptor (beta chain) originates from a study of T cell repertoires in cytomegalovirus infection. Overall study context: It can be stated that public TCR beta signatures indicated CMV infection as well as a matching HLA type.

With 7 bases removed from V and 4 bases from J, the gap between germline ends came to 17 bases. The germline CDR1 and CDR2 sequences are SGHVS and FQNEAQ. This CDR3 comprises 15 residues. TCRdb re-derived calls from the reads in MiXCR, one entry per CDR3 protein. The repertoire consists of roughly 640,000 distinct CDR3 sequences, with more than 20% occurring once and the leading ten covering approximately 8.2%. Broader study findings: Summed frequency of shared TCR beta families picked out CMV carriers who also had the relevant HLA. CMV-specific TCR beta clonotypes restricted by HLA-C dominated the ex vivo response.

In its sample, this clonotype was seen many times. What it binds is unknown. This TCR derives from a human donor in good health (CMV status not recorded). Some clones in this sample may be carry-over from other donors' samples. The V gene is TRBV7-8, the J gene TRBJ2-1; tentative D call: TRBD1 (5 bases). Sequencing was carried out using CD8+ T cells from PBMCs. The CDR3 DNA is TGTGCCAGCACACTTGACCCAGGGCTATACAATGAGCAGTTCTTC. This codes for CASTLDPGLYNEQFF.